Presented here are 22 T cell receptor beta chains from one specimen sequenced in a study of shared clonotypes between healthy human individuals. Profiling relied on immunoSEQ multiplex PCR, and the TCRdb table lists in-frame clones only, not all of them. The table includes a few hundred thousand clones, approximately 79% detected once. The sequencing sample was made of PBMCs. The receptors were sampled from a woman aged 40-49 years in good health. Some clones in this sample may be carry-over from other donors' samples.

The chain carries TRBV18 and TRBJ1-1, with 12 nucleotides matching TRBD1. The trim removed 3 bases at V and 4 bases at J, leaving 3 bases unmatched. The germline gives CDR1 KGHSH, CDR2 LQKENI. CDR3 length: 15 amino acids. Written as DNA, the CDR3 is TGTGCCAGCTCACCCGGGACAGGGGGCCTCACTGAAGCTTTCTTT. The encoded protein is CASSPGTGGLTEAFF.

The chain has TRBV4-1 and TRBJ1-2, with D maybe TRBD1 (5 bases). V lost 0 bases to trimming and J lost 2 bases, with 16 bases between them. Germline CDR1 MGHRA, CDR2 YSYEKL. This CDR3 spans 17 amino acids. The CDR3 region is CASSQDEIGRGNYGYTF. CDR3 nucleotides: TGCGCCAGCAGCCAAGATGAGATAGGACGGGGCAACTATGGCTACACCTTC.

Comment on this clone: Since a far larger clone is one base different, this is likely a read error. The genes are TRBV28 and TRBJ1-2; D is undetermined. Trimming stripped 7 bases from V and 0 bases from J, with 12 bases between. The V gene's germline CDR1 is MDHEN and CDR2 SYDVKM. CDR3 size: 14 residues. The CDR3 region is CASTLTHPNYGYTF. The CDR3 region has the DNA TGTGCCAGCACCTTGACACATCCTAACTATGGCTACACCTTC.

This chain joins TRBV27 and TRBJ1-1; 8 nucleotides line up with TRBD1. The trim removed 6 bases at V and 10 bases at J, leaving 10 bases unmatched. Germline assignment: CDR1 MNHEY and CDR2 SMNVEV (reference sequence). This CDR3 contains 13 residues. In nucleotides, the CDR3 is TGTGCCAGCAGCCTGGACAGGGACACGGCAGCTTTCTTT. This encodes CASSLDRDTAAFF.

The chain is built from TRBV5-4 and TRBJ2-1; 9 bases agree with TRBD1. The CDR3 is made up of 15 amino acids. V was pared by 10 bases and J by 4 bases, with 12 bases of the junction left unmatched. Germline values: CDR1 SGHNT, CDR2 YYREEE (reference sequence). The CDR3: CAARTGVGSYNEQFF. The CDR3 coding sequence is TGTGCCGCCAGGACAGGGGTAGGTTCTTACAATGAGCAGTTCTTC. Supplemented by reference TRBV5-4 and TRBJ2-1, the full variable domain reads ETGVTQSPTHLIKTRGQQVTLRCSSQSGHNTVSWYQQALGQGPQFIFQYYREEENGRGNFPPRFSGLQFPNYSSELNVNALELDDSALYLCAARTGVGSYNEQFFGPGTRLTVL.

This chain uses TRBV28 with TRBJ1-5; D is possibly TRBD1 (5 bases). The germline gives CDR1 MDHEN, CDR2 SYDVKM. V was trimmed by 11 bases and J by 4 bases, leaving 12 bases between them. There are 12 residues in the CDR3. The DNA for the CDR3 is TGTGCCTCTCGGGACCCGAATCAGCCCCAGCATTTT. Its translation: CASRDPNQPQHF.

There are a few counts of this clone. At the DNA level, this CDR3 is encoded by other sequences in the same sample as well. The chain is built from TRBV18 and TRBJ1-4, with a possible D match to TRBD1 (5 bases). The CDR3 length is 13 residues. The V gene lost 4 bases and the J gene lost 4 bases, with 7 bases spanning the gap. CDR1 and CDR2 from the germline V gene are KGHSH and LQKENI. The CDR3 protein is CASSRDLNEKLFF. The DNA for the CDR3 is TGTGCCAGCTCACGGGACCTTAATGAAAAACTGTTTTTT. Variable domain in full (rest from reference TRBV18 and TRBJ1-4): NAGVMQNPRHLVRRRGQEARLRCSPMKGHSHVYWYRQLPEEGLKFMVYLQKENIIDESGMPKERFSAEFPKEGPSILRIQQVVRGDSAAYFCASSRDLNEKLFFGSGTQLSVL.

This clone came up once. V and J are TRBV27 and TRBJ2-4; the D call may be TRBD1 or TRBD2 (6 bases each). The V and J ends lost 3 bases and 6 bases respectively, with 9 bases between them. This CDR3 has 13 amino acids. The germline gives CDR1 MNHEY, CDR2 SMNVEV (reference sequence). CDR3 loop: CASSLGGRNIQYF. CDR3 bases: TGTGCCAGCAGTTTGGGGGGCAGAAACATTCAGTACTTC.

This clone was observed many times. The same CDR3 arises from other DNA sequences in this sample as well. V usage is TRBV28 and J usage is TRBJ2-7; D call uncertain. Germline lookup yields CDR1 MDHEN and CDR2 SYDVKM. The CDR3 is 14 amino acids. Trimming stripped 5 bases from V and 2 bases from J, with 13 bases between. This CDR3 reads CASSPMSGPYEQYF. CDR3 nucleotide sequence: TGTGCCAGCAGTCCAATGAGTGGCCCCTACGAGCAGTACTTC.

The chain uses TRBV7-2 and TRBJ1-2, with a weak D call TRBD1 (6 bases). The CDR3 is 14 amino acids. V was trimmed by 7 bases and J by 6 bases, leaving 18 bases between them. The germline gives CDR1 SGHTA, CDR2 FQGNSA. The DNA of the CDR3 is TGTGCCAGCAAAGACAGGACGGAGGTTGATGGCTACACCTTC. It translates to CASKDRTEVDGYTF.

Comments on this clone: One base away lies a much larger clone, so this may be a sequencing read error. CDR3 nucleotide sequence: TGTGCCAGCAGCGTAGGGGTTAACCATGAGCAGTTCTTC. Its translation is CASSVGVNHEQFF. This chain uses TRBV9 with TRBJ2-1, with D uncertain. Between the trimmed V and J ends, which lost 0 bases and 8 bases, there was a span of 9 bases. The CDR3 is 13 residues long. CDR1 is SGDLS and CDR2 is YYNGEE in the germline V gene.

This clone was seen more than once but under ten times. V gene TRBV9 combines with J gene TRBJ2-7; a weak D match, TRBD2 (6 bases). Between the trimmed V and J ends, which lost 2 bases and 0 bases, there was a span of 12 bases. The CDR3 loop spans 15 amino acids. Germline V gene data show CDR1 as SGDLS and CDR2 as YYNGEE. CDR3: CASSVGGLLSYEQYF. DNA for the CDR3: TGTGCCAGCAGCGTGGGAGGCCTTCTCTCCTACGAGCAGTACTTC.

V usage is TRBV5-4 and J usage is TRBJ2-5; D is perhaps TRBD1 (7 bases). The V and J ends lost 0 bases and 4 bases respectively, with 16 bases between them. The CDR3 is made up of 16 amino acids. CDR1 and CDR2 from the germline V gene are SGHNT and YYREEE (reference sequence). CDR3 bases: TGTGCCAGCAGCTTGGATCCAGGGGGGCGCGGAGAGACCCAGTACTTC. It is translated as CASSLDPGGRGETQYF.

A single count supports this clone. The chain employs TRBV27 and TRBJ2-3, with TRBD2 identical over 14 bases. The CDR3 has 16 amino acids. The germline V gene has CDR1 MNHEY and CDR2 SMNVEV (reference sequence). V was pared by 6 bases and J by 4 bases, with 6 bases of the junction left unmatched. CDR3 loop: CASSHGLAGGSDTQYF. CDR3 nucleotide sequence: TGTGCCAGCAGCCACGGACTAGCGGGAGGATCAGATACGCAGTATTTT.

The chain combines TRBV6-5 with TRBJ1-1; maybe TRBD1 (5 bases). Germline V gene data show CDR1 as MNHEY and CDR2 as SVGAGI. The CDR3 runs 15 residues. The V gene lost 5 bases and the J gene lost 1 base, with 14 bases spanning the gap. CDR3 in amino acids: CASSTREGTNTEAFF. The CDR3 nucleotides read TGTGCCAGCAGTACCCGAGAGGGGACGAACACTGAAGCTTTCTTT.

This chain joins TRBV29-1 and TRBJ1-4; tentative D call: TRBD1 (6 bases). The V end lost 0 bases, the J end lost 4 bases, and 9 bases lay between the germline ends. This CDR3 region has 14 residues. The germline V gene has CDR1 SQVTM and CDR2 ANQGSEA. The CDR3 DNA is TGCAGCGTTGAAGATCCAGGGGATAATGAAAAACTGTTTTTT. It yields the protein CSVEDPGDNEKLFF.

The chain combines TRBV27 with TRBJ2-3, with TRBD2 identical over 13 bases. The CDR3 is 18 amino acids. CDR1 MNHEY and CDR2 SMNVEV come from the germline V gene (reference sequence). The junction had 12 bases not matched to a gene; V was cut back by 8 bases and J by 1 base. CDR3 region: CASGGGLAGETGTDTQYF. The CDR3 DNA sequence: TGTGCCAGCGGAGGAGGACTAGCGGGAGAGACTGGCACAGATACGCAGTATTTT.

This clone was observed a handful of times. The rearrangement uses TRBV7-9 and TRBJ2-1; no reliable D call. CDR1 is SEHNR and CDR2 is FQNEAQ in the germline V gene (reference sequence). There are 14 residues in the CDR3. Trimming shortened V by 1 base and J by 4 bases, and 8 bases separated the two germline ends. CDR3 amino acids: CASSLGLPYNEQFF. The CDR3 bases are TGTGCCAGCAGCTTAGGACTTCCATACAATGAGCAGTTCTTC.

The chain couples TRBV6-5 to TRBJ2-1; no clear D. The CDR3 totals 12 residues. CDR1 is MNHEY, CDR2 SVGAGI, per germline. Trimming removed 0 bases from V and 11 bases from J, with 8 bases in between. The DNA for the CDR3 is TGTGCCAGCAGTTACTCCGGAACAAAGCAGTTCTTC. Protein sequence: CASSYSGTKQFF.

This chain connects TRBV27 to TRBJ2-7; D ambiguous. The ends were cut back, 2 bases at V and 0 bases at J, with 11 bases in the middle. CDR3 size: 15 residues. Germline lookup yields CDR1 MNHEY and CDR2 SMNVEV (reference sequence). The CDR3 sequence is CASSLRSSSSYEQYF. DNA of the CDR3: TGTGCCAGCAGTTTAAGGTCTTCAAGCTCCTACGAGCAGTACTTC.

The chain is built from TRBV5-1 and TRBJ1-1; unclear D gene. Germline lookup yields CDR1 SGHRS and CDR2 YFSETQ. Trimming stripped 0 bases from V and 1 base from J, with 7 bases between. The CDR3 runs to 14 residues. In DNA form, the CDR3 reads TGCGCCAGCAGCTTGGAGCTGGCGAACACTGAAGCTTTCTTT. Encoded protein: CASSLELANTEAFF. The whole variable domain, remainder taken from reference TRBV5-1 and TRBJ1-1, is KAGVTQTPRYLIKTRGQQVTLSCSPISGHRSVSWYQQTPGQGLQFLFEYFSETQRNKGNFPGRFSGRQFSNSRSEMNVSTLELGDSALYLCASSLELANTEAFFGQGTRLTVV.

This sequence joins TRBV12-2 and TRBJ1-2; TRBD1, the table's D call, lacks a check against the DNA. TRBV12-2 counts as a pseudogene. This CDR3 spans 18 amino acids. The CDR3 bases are TGTGCAAGTCGCTTAGCGGTACTTGGACAGGCCTATAACTATGGCTACACCTTC. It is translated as CASRLAVLGQAYNYGYTF.